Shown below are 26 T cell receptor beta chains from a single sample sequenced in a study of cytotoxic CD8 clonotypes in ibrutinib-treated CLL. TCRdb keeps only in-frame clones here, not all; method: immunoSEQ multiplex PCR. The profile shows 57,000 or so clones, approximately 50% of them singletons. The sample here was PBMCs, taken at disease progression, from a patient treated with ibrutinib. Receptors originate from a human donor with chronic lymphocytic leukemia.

The CDR3 spells CASQMGGAGASEAFF. For the CDR3, the DNA is TGCGCCAGCCAGATGGGGGGCGCGGGGGCCTCTGAAGCTTTCTTT. The J gene is TRBJ1-1, the V gene TRBV5-1; tentatively, D is TRBD1 (6 bases). CDR3 length: 15 amino acids. CDR1 and CDR2 (germline): SGHRS, YFSETQ. Trimming removed 7 bases from V and 6 bases from J, with 22 bases in between.

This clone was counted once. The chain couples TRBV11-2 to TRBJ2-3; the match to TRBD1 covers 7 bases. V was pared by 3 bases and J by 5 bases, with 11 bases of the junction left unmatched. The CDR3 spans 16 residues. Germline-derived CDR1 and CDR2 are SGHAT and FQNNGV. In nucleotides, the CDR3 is TGTGCCAGCAGCTTTTCGACAGGGTACCAGGGAGATACGCAGTATTTT. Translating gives CASSFSTGYQGDTQYF. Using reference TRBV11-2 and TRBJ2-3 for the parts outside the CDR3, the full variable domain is EAGVAQSPRYKIIEKRQSVAFWCNPISGHATLYWYQQILGQGPKLLIQFQNNGVVDDSQLPKDRFSAERLKGVDSTLKIQPAKLEDSAVYLCASSFSTGYQGDTQYFGPGTRLTVL.

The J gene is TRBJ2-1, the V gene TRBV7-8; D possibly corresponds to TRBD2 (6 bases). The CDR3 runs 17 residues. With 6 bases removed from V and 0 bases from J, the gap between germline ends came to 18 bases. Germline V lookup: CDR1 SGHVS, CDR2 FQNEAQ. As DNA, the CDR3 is TGTGCCAGCAGTATAGGCGGGGCGGGGAGCTCCTACAATGAGCAGTTCTTC. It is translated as CASSIGGAGSSYNEQFF.

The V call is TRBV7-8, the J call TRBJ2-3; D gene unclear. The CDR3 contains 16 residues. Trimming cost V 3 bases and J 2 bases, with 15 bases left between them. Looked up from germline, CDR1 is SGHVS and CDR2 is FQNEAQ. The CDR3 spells CASSFYNQGPTDTQYF. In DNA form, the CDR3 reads TGTGCCAGCAGCTTTTATAACCAAGGCCCCACAGATACGCAGTATTTT.

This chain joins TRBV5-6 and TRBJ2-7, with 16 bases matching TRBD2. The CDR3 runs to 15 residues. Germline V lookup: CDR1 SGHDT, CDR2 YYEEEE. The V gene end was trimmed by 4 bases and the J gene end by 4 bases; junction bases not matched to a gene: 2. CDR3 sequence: CASSPGLAGGYEQYF. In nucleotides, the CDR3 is TGTGCCAGCAGCCCGGGACTAGCGGGAGGGTACGAGCAGTACTTC.

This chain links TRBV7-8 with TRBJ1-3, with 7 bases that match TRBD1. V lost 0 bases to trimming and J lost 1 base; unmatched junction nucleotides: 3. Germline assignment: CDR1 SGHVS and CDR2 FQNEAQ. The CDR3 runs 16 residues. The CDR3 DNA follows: TGTGCCAGCAGCTTAGCGCAGGGGGTTTCTGGAAACACCATATATTTT. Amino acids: CASSLAQGVSGNTIYF.

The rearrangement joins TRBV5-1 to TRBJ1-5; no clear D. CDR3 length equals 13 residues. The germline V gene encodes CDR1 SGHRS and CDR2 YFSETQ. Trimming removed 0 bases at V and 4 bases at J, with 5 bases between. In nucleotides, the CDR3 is TGCGCCAGCAGCTTGGAAGTGAATCAGCCCCAGCATTTT. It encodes CASSLEVNQPQHF.

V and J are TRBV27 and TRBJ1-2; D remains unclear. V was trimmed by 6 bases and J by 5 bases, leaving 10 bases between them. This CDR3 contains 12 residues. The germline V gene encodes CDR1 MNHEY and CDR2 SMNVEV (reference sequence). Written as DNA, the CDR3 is TGTGCCAGCAGGGGCTCGGGATATGGCTACACCTTC. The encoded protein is CASRGSGYGYTF.

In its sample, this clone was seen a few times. CDR3 amino acids: CASSAGRESHIQYF. The CDR3, as DNA: TGCGCCAGCAGCGCGGGCAGGGAGTCACACATTCAGTACTTC. V gene TRBV5-1 combines with J gene TRBJ2-4; D may correspond to TRBD1 or TRBD2 (5 bases each). Trimming pared 4 bases from V and 8 bases from J, leaving 16 bases between. CDR1 and CDR2 from the germline V gene are SGHRS and YFSETQ. The CDR3 is made up of 14 amino acids.

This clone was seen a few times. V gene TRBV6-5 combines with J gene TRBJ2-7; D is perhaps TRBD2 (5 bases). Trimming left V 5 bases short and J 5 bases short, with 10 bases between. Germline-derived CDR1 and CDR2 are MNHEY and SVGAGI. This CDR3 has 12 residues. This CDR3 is CASSTTGDEQYF. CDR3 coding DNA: TGTGCCAGCAGTACGACCGGGGACGAGCAGTACTTC.

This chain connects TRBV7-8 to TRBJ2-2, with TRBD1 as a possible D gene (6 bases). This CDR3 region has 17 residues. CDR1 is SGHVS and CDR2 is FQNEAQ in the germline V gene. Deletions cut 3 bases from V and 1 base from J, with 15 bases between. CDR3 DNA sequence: TGTGCCAGCAGCTTTCGCAGGGGCGTTGGGAACACCGGGGAGCTGTTTTTT. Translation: CASSFRRGVGNTGELFF.

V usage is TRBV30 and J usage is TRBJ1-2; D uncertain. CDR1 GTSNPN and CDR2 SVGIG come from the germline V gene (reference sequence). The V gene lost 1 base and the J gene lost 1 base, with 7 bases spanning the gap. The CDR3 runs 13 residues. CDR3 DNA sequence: TGTGCCTGGAGTGACACTTTTAACTATGGCTACACCTTC. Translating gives CAWSDTFNYGYTF. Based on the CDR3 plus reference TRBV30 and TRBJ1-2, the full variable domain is SQTIHQWPATLVQPVGSPLSLECTVEGTSNPNLYWYRQAAGRGLQLLFYSVGIGQISSEVPQNLSASRPQDRQFILSSKKLLLSDSGFYLCAWSDTFNYGYTFGSGTRLTVV.

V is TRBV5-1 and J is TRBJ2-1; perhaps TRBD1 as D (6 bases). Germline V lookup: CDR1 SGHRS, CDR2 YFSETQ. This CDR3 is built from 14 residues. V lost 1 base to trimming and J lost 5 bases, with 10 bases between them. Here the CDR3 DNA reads TGCGCCAGCAGCTTGACAGGGAATGACAATGAGCAGTTCTTC. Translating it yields CASSLTGNDNEQFF.

CDR3 loop: CSVEVAGVTDTQYF. CDR3 sequence (DNA): TGCAGCGTTGAGGTAGCGGGGGTCACAGATACGCAGTATTTT. The chain recombines TRBV29-1 with TRBJ2-3, with 9 bases lining up with TRBD2. This CDR3 has 14 amino acids. V lost 3 bases to trimming and J lost 2 bases; unmatched junction nucleotides: 3. CDR1 is SQVTM and CDR2 is ANQGSEA in the germline V gene.

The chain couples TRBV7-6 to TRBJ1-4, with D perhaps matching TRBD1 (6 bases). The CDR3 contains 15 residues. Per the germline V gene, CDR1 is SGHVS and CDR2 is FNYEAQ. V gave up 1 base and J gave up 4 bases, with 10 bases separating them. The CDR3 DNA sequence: TGTGCCAGCAGCTTAGAGACAGGATTTAATGAAAAACTGTTTTTT. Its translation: CASSLETGFNEKLFF.

CDR3 nucleotide sequence: TGTGCCAGCAGTACACACAGGGAGACGGATACGCAGTATTTT. Its translation: CASSTHRETDTQYF. This sequence joins TRBV6-1 and TRBJ2-3; tentatively, D is TRBD1 (6 bases). Trimming shortened V by 5 bases and J by 6 bases, and 15 bases separated the two germline ends. The germline gives CDR1 MNHNS, CDR2 SASEGT. The CDR3 runs to 14 residues.

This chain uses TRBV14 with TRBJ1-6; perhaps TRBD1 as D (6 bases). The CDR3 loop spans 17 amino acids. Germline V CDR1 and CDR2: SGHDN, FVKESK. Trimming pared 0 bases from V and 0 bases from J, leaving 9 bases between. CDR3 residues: CASSQDDRSSYNSPLHF. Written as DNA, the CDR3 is TGTGCCAGCAGCCAAGATGACAGGAGCTCCTATAATTCACCCCTCCACTTT.

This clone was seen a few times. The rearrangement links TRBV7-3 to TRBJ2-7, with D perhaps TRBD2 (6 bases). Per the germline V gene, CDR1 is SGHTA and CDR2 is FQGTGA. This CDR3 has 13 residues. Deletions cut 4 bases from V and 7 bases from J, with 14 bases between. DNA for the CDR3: TGTGCCAGCAGCTCCTGGACTGGGACTGAGCAGTACTTC. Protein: CASSSWTGTEQYF.

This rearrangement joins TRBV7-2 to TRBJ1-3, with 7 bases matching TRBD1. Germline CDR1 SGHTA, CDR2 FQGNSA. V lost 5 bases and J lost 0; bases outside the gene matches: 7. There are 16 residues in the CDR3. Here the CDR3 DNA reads TGTGCCAGCAGCGAGAAACAGGGGTTCTCTGGAAACACCATATATTTT. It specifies CASSEKQGFSGNTIYF. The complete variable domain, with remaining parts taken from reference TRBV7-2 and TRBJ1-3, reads GAGVSQSPSNKVTEKGKDVELRCDPISGHTALYWYRQSLGQGLEFLIYFQGNSAPDKSGLPSDRFSAERTGGSVSTLTIQRTQQEDSAVYLCASSEKQGFSGNTIYFGEGSWLTVV.

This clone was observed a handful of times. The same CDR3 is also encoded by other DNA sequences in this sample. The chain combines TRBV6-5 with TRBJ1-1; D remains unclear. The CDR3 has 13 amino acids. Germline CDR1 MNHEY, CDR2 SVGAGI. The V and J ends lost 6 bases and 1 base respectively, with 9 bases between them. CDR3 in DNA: TGTGCCAGCAGGGGCAGGCCGAACACTGAAGCTTTCTTT. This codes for CASRGRPNTEAFF.

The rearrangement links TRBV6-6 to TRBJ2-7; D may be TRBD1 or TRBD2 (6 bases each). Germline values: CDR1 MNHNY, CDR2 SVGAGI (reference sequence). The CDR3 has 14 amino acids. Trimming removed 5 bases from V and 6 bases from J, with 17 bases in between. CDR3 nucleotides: TGTGCCAGCAGTCCCATTGGGGGGCGCGGCGAGCAGTACTTC. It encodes CASSPIGGRGEQYF.

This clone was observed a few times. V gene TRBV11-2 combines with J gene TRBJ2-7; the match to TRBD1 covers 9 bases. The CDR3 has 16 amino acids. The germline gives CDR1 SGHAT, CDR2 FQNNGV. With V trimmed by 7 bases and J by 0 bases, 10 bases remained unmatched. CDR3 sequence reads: CASTGGGTGFSYEQYF. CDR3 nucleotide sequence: TGTGCCAGCACCGGGGGTGGGACAGGGTTCTCCTACGAGCAGTACTTC.

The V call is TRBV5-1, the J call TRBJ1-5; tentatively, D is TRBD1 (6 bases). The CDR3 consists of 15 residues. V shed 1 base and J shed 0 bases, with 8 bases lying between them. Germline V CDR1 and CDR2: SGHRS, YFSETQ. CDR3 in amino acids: CASSLSGASNQPQHF. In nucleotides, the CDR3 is TGCGCCAGCAGCTTGTCAGGGGCTAGCAATCAGCCCCAGCATTTT.

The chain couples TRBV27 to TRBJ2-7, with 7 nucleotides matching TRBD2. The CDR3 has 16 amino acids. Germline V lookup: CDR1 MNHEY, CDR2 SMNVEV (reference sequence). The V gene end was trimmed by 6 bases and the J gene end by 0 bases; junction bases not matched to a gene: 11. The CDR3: CASSSSGRLSSYEQYF. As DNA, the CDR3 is TGTGCCAGCAGCTCTAGCGGCCGCCTTAGCTCCTACGAGCAGTACTTC.

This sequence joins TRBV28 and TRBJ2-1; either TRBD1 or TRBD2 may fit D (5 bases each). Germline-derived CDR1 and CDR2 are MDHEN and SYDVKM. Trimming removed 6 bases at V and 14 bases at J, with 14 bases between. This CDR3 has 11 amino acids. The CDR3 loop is CASSWGPLEFF. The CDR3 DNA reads TGTGCCAGCAGCTGGGGACCTTTGGAGTTCTTC.

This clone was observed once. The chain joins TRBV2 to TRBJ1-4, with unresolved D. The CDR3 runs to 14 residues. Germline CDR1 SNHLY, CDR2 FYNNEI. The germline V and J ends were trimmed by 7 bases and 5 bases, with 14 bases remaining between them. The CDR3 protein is CASTLSAGNEKLFF. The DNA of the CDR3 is TGTGCCAGCACCCTAAGCGCCGGGAATGAAAAACTGTTTTTT.